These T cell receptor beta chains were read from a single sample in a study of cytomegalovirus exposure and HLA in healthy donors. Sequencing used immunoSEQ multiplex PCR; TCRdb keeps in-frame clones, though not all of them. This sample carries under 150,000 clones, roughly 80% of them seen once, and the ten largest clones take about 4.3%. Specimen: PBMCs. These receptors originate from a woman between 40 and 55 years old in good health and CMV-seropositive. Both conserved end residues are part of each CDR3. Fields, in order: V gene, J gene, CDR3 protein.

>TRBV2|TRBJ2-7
CATTPGRLSNPSDSYEQYF
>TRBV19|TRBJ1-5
CASRQGLAQPQHF
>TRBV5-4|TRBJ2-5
CASSLSGGQETQYF
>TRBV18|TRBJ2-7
CASSPKQTYEQYF
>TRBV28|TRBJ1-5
CASSRIPGQGYQPQHF
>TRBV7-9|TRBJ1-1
CASSLLGVNTEAFF
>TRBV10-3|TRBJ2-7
CAISEKPSYEQYF
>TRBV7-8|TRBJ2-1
CASSFLSSANNEQFF
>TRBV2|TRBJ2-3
CASSDGRFTDTQYF
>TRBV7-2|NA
CASKRQGAGYEQYF
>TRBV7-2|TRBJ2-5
CASSLLFGETQYF
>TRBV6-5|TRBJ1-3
CASSYEGDSGNTIYF
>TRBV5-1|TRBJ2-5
CASSLSLAGGPETQYF
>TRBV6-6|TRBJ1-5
CASTTGQGGYQPQHF
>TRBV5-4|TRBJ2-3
CASSRGGGLGDTQYF
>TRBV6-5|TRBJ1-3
CASSYITGPGNTIYF
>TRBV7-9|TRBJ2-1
CASSFRQGQYNEQFF
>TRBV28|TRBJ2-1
CASSLGREPYNEQFF
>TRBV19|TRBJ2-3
CASRRTGSTDTQYF
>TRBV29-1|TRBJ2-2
CSVGGTSGTGELFF
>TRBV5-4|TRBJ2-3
CASSIDSGASTDTQYF
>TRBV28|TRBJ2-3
CASSPGLLTDTQYF
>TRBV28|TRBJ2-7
CASPPSGTSGASGYEQYF
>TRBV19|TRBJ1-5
CASTTGTAGGQPQHF
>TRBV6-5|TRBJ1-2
CASSYSRDRAYGYTF
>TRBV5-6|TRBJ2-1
CASSIRQGASYNEQFF
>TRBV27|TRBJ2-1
CASTAGDYNEQFF
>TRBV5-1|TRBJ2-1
CASSVQSEQFF
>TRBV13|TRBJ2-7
CASSFGSYEQYF
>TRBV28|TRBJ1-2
CASSLRGYGYTF
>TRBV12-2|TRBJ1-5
CASRIPRIQGAHQPQHF
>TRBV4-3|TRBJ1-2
CASSRPGTGYGYTF
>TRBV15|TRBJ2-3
CATSSEGGSTDTQYF
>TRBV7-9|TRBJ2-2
CASSSRTDPNTGELFF
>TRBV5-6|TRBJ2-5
CASSPFPGTQYF
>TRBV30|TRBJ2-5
CAWISSGKTQYF
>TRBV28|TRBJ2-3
CASSFPGTPTTDTQYF
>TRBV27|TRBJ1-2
CASSLRSGAGYTF
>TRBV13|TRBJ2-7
CASSLGDFTYEQYF
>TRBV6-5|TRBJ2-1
CASSSLGGGPYNEQFF
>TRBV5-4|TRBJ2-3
CASSLVRTGLTDTQYF
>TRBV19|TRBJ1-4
CASRSRGLGNEKLFF
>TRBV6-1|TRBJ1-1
CASSLSGGETEAFF
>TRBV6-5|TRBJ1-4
CASERGQGEEEKLFF
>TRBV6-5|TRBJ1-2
CASWTGGGYTF
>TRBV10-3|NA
CATTGDSLYEQYF
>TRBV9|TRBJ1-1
CASSVDPVGAMNTEAFF
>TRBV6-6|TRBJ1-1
CASSPGAGLTEAFF
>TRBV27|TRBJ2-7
CASGRQGTEQYF
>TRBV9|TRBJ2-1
CASSPPGSYNEQFF
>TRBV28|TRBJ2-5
CASSLIKGGSETQYF
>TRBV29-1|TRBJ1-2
CSVEVNRVLGYTF
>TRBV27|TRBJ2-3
CASSGTSVTDTQYF
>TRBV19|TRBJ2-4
CASRGQGTIQYF
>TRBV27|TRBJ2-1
CASNIISGTYNEQFF
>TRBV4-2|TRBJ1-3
CASSQDPSGSGNTIYF
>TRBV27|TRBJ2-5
CASSPDRKETQYF
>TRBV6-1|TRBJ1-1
CASRDRGEAFF